The 9 T cell receptor beta chains below all came from one sample that was sequenced in a study of T cells in Graves' hyperthyroidism and ophthalmopathy. Amplified TCR beta CDR3 regions derived from RNA transcripts. First-round RT-PCR of the TCR CDR3 relied on the HTBI primer set. TCRdb reanalysed the multiplex PCR reads using MiXCR and keeps one entry per CDR3 protein. The data contain hundreds of thousands of distinct CDR3 sequences, around a quarter of them singletons. Sequencing input: blood. The source of these receptors is a man in his forties or fifties with Graves' hyperthyroidism.

At least ten counts were recorded for this clonotype. The chain combines TRBV7-3 with TRBJ2-1; 8 nucleotides agree with TRBD2. The CDR3 is made up of 17 amino acids. V was pared by 0 bases and J by 5 bases, with 9 bases of the junction left unmatched. CDR1 SGHTA and CDR2 FQGTGA come from the germline V gene. CDR3 bases: TGTGCCAGCAGCTTAACGTTTACTAGCGGAGTTAACAATGAGCAGTTCTTC. Translating it yields CASSLTFTSGVNNEQFF.

The V call is TRBV2, the J call TRBJ2-2; 8 nucleotides align to TRBD2. Germline trimming cut 10 bases from V and 2 bases from J; bases unmatched to any gene: 6. This CDR3 comprises 14 residues. Germline loops: CDR1 SNHLY, CDR2 FYNNEI. The CDR3 sequence is CAKDGRANTGELFF. The CDR3 region has the DNA TGTGCCAAGGACGGGAGGGCTAACACCGGGGAGCTGTTTTTT.

The rearrangement uses TRBV6-1 and TRBJ2-2, with 7 bases aligning to TRBD1. Germline assignment: CDR1 MNHNS and CDR2 SASEGT. Losses at the gene ends were 6 bases for V and 5 bases for J; bases not matched to a gene: 6. This CDR3 has 14 amino acids. The CDR3: CASRGTAPTGELFF. The DNA of the CDR3 is TGTGCCAGCAGAGGGACAGCCCCAACCGGGGAGCTGTTTTTT.

This clonotype was observed a few times. The genes are TRBV11-2 and TRBJ2-7; D uncertain. Germline V CDR1 and CDR2: SGHAT, FQNNGV. CDR3 length: 13 amino acids. V lost 3 bases and J lost 3, with 9 bases in between. DNA for the CDR3: TGTGCCAGCAGCTTTGGTGGTTTCTACGAGCAGTACTTC. This encodes CASSFGGFYEQYF.

The chain recombines TRBV6-5 with TRBJ1-2; maybe TRBD1 (5 bases). V lost 7 bases to trimming and J lost 8 bases, with 20 bases between them. Germline-derived CDR1 and CDR2 are MNHEY and SVGAGI. CDR3 length: 14 residues. CDR3 DNA: TGTGCCAGCACCTCTGGGACCACCTGGAGGGGCTACACCTTC. This translates into CASTSGTTWRGYTF.

This clonotype was recorded a few times. CDR3 region: CASSLGWEGEQYF. The CDR3 nucleotides are TGTGCCAGCAGCTTAGGTTGGGAGGGCGAGCAGTACTTC. The V gene is TRBV7-9, the J gene TRBJ2-7; 7 positions agree with TRBD2. Germline V lookup: CDR1 SEHNR, CDR2 FQNEAQ (reference sequence). After removal of 1 base from V and 6 bases from J, the junction contained 3 bases not matched to a gene. The CDR3 length is 13 residues.

J is TRBJ2-1 and V is TRBV2; 15 bases match TRBD2. CDR1 and CDR2 (germline): SNHLY, FYNNEI. This CDR3 has 16 residues. Unmatched junction bases numbered 11, after V lost 8 bases and J lost 9 bases. As DNA, the CDR3 is TGTGCCAGCTCCCCGGGACTAGCGGGAGGAGGGGCTGAGCAGTTCTTC. Its translation is CASSPGLAGGGAEQFF.

This clonotype was counted ten times or more. The CDR3 coding sequence is TGTGCCAGCAGTCCTGGGCTGGGGAGAGAGACCCAGTACTTC. The encoded protein is CASSPGLGRETQYF. V usage is TRBV28 and J usage is TRBJ2-5, with D tentatively TRBD2 (5 bases). Deletions cut 5 bases from V and 4 bases from J, with 14 bases between. Germline CDR1 MDHEN, CDR2 SYDVKM. The CDR3 consists of 14 residues.

This clonotype was detected a few times. V and J are TRBV6-1 and TRBJ1-1; 7 bases map to TRBD1. Germline CDR1 reads MNHNS; CDR2 reads SASEGT. With V trimmed by 5 bases and J by 3 bases, 3 bases remained unmatched. This CDR3 comprises 13 residues. The CDR3 loop reads CASSNDRDTEAFF. CDR3 DNA: TGTGCCAGCAGTAACGACAGGGACACTGAAGCTTTCTTT.